This entry features one T cell receptor (beta chain) sequence. A few counts support this clone. Its antigen remains unidentified. One end of the junction does not line up with germline, which may come from a read error. Library method: PCR. The reads were generated on an Illumina HiSeq 4000. High-throughput sequencing was used to profile the CDR3 region of the TCR beta-chain in every patient. The source study handled its data this way. CDR3 differences across clinicopathological groups were used to build a classifier for discriminating distant-metastatic papillary thyroid cancer patients. The Shannon index was used to measure repertoire diversity, and the Morisita-Horn index was used to measure how similar tumor and blood repertoires were. TCRdb passed the public sequencing reads through fastp at Q25 and MiXCR, retaining productive beta sequences. TCRdb, rather than the study authors, made the V and J calls. The sample contains approximately 50,000 clones, around 4% of them found a single time. The ten largest make up about 9.8% of the sample.

No treatment had been received by any patient before thyroid surgery. Using T-cell receptor beta sequencing, the researchers looked back retrospectively at clinical samples from patients, gathered between about 2011 and 2018. These data belong to a study of metastatic and nonmetastatic thyroid tumors (dated by TCRdb to the early 2020s). Context from the whole study: Repertoires were compared across peripheral blood and tumor or nodule tissue samples from malignant and benign thyroid patients.

Overall study outcomes, separate from this receptor: In both blood and tumor samples, malignant tumors were reported to have significantly higher TCR beta diversity than benign nodules.

There are 15 amino acids in the CDR3, from cysteine to phenylalanine inclusive. This entry keeps only the CDR3 DNA: 45 bases, framed from base 1. The clonotype was recovered from a female donor with papillary thyroid cancer or a benign thyroid nodule (not recorded which). Some clones in this sample may be carry-over from other donors' samples. Recombination connected TRBV12-3 or TRBV12-4 to TRBJ2-6; TRBD2 might be the D gene, on 5 matching bases. Material for sequencing was blood. The nucleotides read TGTGCCAGCAGTCTTACTTGGACTGGTGCCAACGCCCTGACTTTC. It encodes CASSLTWTGANALTF.